One sample yielded the 32 T cell receptor beta chains listed below, sequenced in a study of identical twins. A single record per CDR3 protein comes from TCRdb applying MiXCR to the 5' RACE reads. The sample has 750,000 to 950,000 distinct CDR3 sequences, around an eighth seen once. In addition, the sample was reused for a study of yellow fever vaccine responses in identical twins.

The sequencing sample was made of PBMCs. The receptor set was obtained from a woman aged 18-30 years in good health.

This clonotype was observed a few times. The chain couples TRBV7-8 to TRBJ2-1, with 11 bases fitting TRBD1. Per the germline V gene, CDR1 is SGHVS and CDR2 is FQNEAQ. V was clipped by 5 bases and J by 6 bases; unmatched bases: 12. The CDR3 is made up of 17 amino acids. CDR3 sequence: CASSPRGGTGGSNEQFF. The DNA of the CDR3 is TGTGCCAGCAGCCCACGCGGCGGGACAGGGGGAAGCAATGAGCAGTTCTTC.

This clonotype was observed a few times. CDR3 in amino acids: CAISTGQVPTDTQYF. CDR3 nucleotides: TGTGCCATCAGTACGGGACAGGTGCCCACAGATACGCAGTATTTT. This chain joins TRBV10-3 and TRBJ2-3; TRBD1 aligns across 8 bases. In germline, CDR1 is ENHRY, CDR2 SYGVKD. Trimming removed 5 bases from V and 2 bases from J; junction bases left unmatched: 6. The CDR3 contains 15 residues.

V and J are TRBV4-1 and TRBJ2-7; TRBD1 aligns across 8 bases. The germline V gene has CDR1 MGHRA and CDR2 YSYEKL. V gave up 0 bases and J gave up 10 bases; unmatched junction bases: 8. This CDR3 contains 14 residues. For the CDR3, the DNA is TGCGCCAGCAGCCAAGAGGTCTCGGACAGGGACCAGTACGTC. Amino acid sequence: CASSQEVSDRDQYV.

The V and J genes are TRBV20-1 and TRBJ1-4; possible D gene TRBD1, 5 bases. The CDR3 sequence is 17 residues long. Trimming stripped 3 bases from V and 0 bases from J, with 17 bases between. Germline values: CDR1 DFQATT, CDR2 SNEGSKA (reference sequence). CDR3 bases: TGCAGTGCTAGGGATCAGGGACTAATCTCAACTAATGAAAAACTGTTTTTT. Translated: CSARDQGLISTNEKLFF.

The rearrangement joins TRBV6-1 to TRBJ2-1; 7 bases map to TRBD1. V was pared by 6 bases and J by 0 bases, with 2 bases of the junction left unmatched. Germline values: CDR1 MNHNS, CDR2 SASEGT. The CDR3 spans 14 residues. CDR3 nucleotide sequence: TGTGCCAGCAGGTGGGACAGCTCCTACAATGAGCAGTTCTTC. This encodes CASRWDSSYNEQFF.

The chain combines TRBV3-1 with TRBJ2-7; TRBD2 agrees at 8 bases. There are 16 residues in the CDR3. Germline trimming cut 5 bases from V and 2 bases from J; bases unmatched to any gene: 11. The germline V gene has CDR1 LGHDT and CDR2 YNNKEL (reference sequence). CDR3 DNA sequence: TGTGCCAGCAGCTCTCGAGCAGCGGGAGAGGCCTACGAGCAGTACTTC. This translates into CASSSRAAGEAYEQYF.

J is TRBJ1-2 and V is TRBV6-5; possible D gene TRBD1, 5 bases. There are 15 residues in the CDR3. V lost 2 bases and J 8 bases, leaving 18 bases between the germline ends. Looked up from germline, CDR1 is MNHEY and CDR2 is SVGAGI. The CDR3 DNA sequence: TGTGCCAGCAGTTACCGGGTCTCCGGGGCGGGCGGCTACACCTTC. It translates to CASSYRVSGAGGYTF.

This clonotype was observed a handful of times. The J gene is TRBJ1-2, the V gene TRBV12-3 or TRBV12-4; the D gene is possibly TRBD1 (6 bases). This CDR3 has 13 amino acids. Deletions cut 2 bases from V and 6 bases from J, with 10 bases between. Here the CDR3 reads CASSLMGADGYTF. The DNA for the CDR3 is TGTGCCAGCAGTTTAATGGGGGCGGATGGCTACACCTTC.

The chain carries TRBV28 and TRBJ2-7; 9 bases align to TRBD1. This CDR3 is built from 17 residues. V was clipped by 6 bases and J by 3 bases; unmatched bases: 15. The germline V gene has CDR1 MDHEN and CDR2 SYDVKM. CDR3 nucleotide sequence: TGTGCCAGCAGGCCCCTGGGGACAGGGATACCCGACTACGAGCAGTACTTC. Protein product: CASRPLGTGIPDYEQYF. The whole variable domain, filled in from reference TRBV28 and TRBJ2-7, reads DVKVTQSSRYLVKRTGEKVFLECVQDMDHENMFWYRQDPGLGLRLIYFSYDVKMKEKGDIPEGYSVSREKKERFSLILESASTNQTSMYLCASRPLGTGIPDYEQYFGPGTRLTVT.

J is TRBJ1-1 and V is TRBV6-5; no definite D call. Germline CDR1 and CDR2: MNHEY and SVGAGI. V was clipped by 0 bases and J by 1 base, with 9 bases between them. The CDR3 covers 15 residues. CDR3 in amino acids: CASSYSRVGNTEAFF. The CDR3 nucleotides are TGTGCCAGCAGTTACTCGAGGGTGGGGAACACTGAAGCTTTCTTT.

The CDR3 DNA reads as TGTGCCATTCTAGCGGGGGGCCTCACAGATACGCAGTATTTT. Its translation is CAILAGGLTDTQYF. The chain couples TRBV12-3 or TRBV12-4 to TRBJ2-3, with 11 bases aligning to TRBD2. V was clipped by 10 bases and J by 2 bases; unmatched bases: 5. The CDR3 covers 14 residues.

This clonotype was seen a handful of times. The chain employs TRBV27 and TRBJ1-2; 8 bases map to TRBD1. J was trimmed by 8 bases and V by 3 bases; bases with no gene match: 11. Germline V gene sequence: CDR1 MNHEY, CDR2 SMNVEV (reference sequence). There are 15 residues in the CDR3. The CDR3 sequence: CASSLAAGGREGYTF. CDR3 DNA: TGTGCCAGCAGTTTGGCGGCAGGGGGCCGGGAGGGCTACACCTTC.

The chain carries TRBV28 and TRBJ2-1; D may be TRBD2 (5 bases). The CDR3 length is 16 residues. Germline CDR1 reads MDHEN; CDR2 reads SYDVKM. V dropped 5 bases and J dropped 0 bases, with 14 bases sitting between them. The CDR3: CASSHSSGNSYNEQFF. The CDR3 nucleotides read TGTGCCAGCAGTCACAGCAGCGGCAACTCCTACAATGAGCAGTTCTTC.

This clonotype came up a few times. The J gene is TRBJ2-7, the V gene TRBV24-1; the D gene is possibly TRBD1 (6 bases). The germline V gene encodes CDR1 KGHDR and CDR2 SFDVKD. CDR3 size: 12 residues. Deletions cut 12 bases from V and 1 base from J, with 12 bases between. The CDR3 region has the DNA TGTGCCGAAAAACAGGGTTCCTACGAGCAGTACGTC. Translating it yields CAEKQGSYEQYV.

The genes are TRBV2 and TRBJ1-5, with D perhaps matching TRBD1 (6 bases). Per germline, CDR1 SNHLY and CDR2 FYNNEI. The CDR3 contains 16 residues. V was shortened by 3 bases and J by 5 bases, with 17 bases between the two germline ends. CDR3 sequence reads: CASSDFGGLGDQPQHF. The CDR3 bases are TGTGCCAGCAGTGATTTTGGGGGGCTTGGCGATCAGCCCCAGCATTTT.

This clonotype was detected ten times or more. This chain connects TRBV6-1 to TRBJ2-1; maybe TRBD2 (6 bases). V shed 6 bases and J shed 2 bases, with 8 bases lying between them. Per the germline V gene, CDR1 is MNHNS and CDR2 is SASEGT. This CDR3 comprises 13 residues. The CDR3 loop is CASSRGTYNEQFF. In DNA, the CDR3 is TGTGCCAGCAGCCGCGGGACCTACAATGAGCAGTTCTTC.

V usage is TRBV11-2 and J usage is TRBJ2-2, with 9 bases matching TRBD2. The ends lost 5 bases at V and 0 bases at J; junction bases unmatched: 13. The CDR3 has 19 residues. Germline CDR1 is SGHAT and CDR2 is FQNNGV. CDR3 coding DNA: TGTGCCAGCAGCGCCCATCCGGGACTAGCTTACGCGAACACCGGGGAGCTGTTTTTT. Its translation: CASSAHPGLAYANTGELFF.

In the case of this clonotype: At one end, the junction sequence differs from germline, possibly due to a read error. The chain has TRBV2 and TRBJ2-2; D may be TRBD1 (5 bases). Germline CDR1 and CDR2: SNHLY and FYNNEI. The CDR3 runs to 19 residues. CDR3 residues: CTSSFRTGPNSANTGELFF. The DNA of the CDR3 is TGTACCAGCAGTTTTCGAACAGGACCTAATTCAGCGAACACCGGGGAGCTGTTTTTT. The variable domain in full, with the rest retrieved from reference TRBV2 and TRBJ2-2, is EPEVTQTPSHQVTQMGQEVILRCVPISNHLYFYWYRQILGQKVEFLVSFYNNEISEKSEIFDDQFSVERPDGSNFTLKIRSTKLEDSAMYFCTSSFRTGPNSANTGELFFGEGSRLTVL.

V gene TRBV24-1 combines with J gene TRBJ2-3; D may be TRBD1 (7 bases). This CDR3 spans 16 amino acids. The germline V and J ends were trimmed by 2 bases and 4 bases, with 15 bases remaining between them. The V gene's germline CDR1 is KGHDR and CDR2 SFDVKD. CDR3 sequence: CATSDSLGGGADTQYF. As DNA, the CDR3 is TGTGCCACCAGTGATTCTTTAGGAGGGGGCGCAGATACGCAGTATTTT.

This clonotype has just a few counts. The chain employs TRBV5-5 and TRBJ2-2, with D hard to call. The CDR3 sequence is 15 residues long. V shed 4 bases and J shed 0 bases, with 10 bases lying between them. Germline V gives CDR1 SGHKS, CDR2 YYEKEE (reference sequence). The CDR3 spells CASSSQHANTGELFF. The CDR3 DNA is TGTGCCAGCAGCAGCCAGCACGCGAACACCGGGGAGCTGTTTTTT.

This clonotype showed up many times. This sequence joins TRBV7-9 and TRBJ2-1, with D unclear. This CDR3 has 11 residues. V was pared by 6 bases and J by 3 bases, with 3 bases between. Looked up from germline, CDR1 is SEHNR and CDR2 is FQNEAQ (reference sequence). The CDR3 bases are TGTGCCAGCAGTAACTACAATGAGCAGTTCTTC. Protein product: CASSNYNEQFF.

This clonotype has ten or more counts. The chain is built from TRBV12-3 or TRBV12-4 and TRBJ2-6; D is perhaps TRBD1 (5 bases). V lost 5 bases and J 2 bases, leaving 10 bases between the germline ends. This CDR3 spans 15 amino acids. CDR3 DNA: TGTGCCAGCAGTCCTGGGGCGACTGGGGCCAACGTCCTGACTTTC. Its translation: CASSPGATGANVLTF.

The CDR3 is CASRRMGTYAPNTGELFF. Written as DNA, the CDR3 is TGTGCCAGCAGGCGGATGGGAACTTACGCGCCGAACACCGGGGAGCTGTTTTTT. V usage is TRBV27 and J usage is TRBJ2-2, with D unclear. The CDR3 has 18 amino acids. In germline, CDR1 is MNHEY, CDR2 SMNVEV (reference sequence). V was trimmed by 6 bases and J by 0 bases, leaving 20 bases between them.

The chain has TRBV21-1 and TRBJ1-1. TRBV21-1 is classified as a pseudogene. The CDR3 contains 13 residues. CDR3 DNA: TGTGCCAGCATCCATGGGCAACCAGTGGTAGCTTTCTTT. Protein: CASIHGQPVVAFF.

The CDR3 here is CASSGGRLNTEAFF. For the CDR3, the DNA is TGTGCCAGCAGTGGGGGCAGGCTGAACACTGAAGCTTTCTTT. The gene calls are TRBV2 and TRBJ1-1, with D possibly being TRBD1 (5 bases). The V gene lost 4 bases and the J gene lost 0 bases, with 9 bases spanning the gap. CDR1 is SNHLY and CDR2 is FYNNEI in the germline V gene. The length of the CDR3 is 14 residues.

There are a few counts of this clonotype. The chain joins TRBV6-2 or TRBV6-3 to TRBJ2-2; a weak D match, TRBD1 (6 bases). V was trimmed by 2 bases and J by 4 bases, leaving 11 bases between them. CDR1 and CDR2 (germline): MNHEY, SVGEGT. The CDR3 has 15 amino acids. CDR3 protein: CASSYPGHLTGELFF. CDR3 sequence (DNA): TGTGCCAGCAGTTACCCGGGACACCTCACCGGGGAGCTGTTTTTT.

The chain recombines TRBV6-2 or TRBV6-3 with TRBJ2-3; 9 bases are a match to TRBD1. This CDR3 spans 16 amino acids. Germline V gives CDR1 MNHEY, CDR2 SVGEGT. J gave up 4 bases and V 5 bases, and 10 bases lay outside the gene matches. CDR3 nucleotides: TGTGCCAGCAGTCTTTCCCCCCACAGGGGGCCAGATACGCAGTATTTT. Its translation: CASSLSPHRGPDTQYF.

This clonotype was seen more than once but under ten times. The chain has TRBV7-9 and TRBJ2-5; a weak D match, TRBD2 (6 bases). V was trimmed by 4 bases and J by 1 base, leaving 16 bases between them. This CDR3 contains 16 residues. Germline-derived CDR1 and CDR2 are SEHNR and FQNEAQ (reference sequence). The chain's CDR3 is CASSSQVTSLQETQYF. For the CDR3, the DNA is TGTGCCAGCAGCTCCCAAGTTACTAGCCTCCAAGAGACCCAGTACTTC. Using reference TRBV7-9 and TRBJ2-5 for the parts outside the CDR3, the full variable domain is DTGVSQNPRHKITKRGQNVTFRCDPISEHNRLYWYRQTLGQGPEFLTYFQNEAQLEKSRLLSDRFSAERPKGSFSTLEIQRTEQGDSAMYLCASSSQVTSLQETQYFGPGTRLLVL.

This clonotype came up a few times. In DNA form, the CDR3 reads TGTGCCAGCAGCCGCGGACCGCGGAGGGAGGCCGGGGAGCTGTTTTTT. Protein product: CASSRGPRREAGELFF. The rearrangement uses TRBV3-1 and TRBJ2-2; possibly TRBD2 for D (6 bases). Germline V gene sequence: CDR1 LGHDT, CDR2 YNNKEL (reference sequence). The CDR3 covers 16 residues. The V gene lost 4 bases and the J gene lost 6 bases, with 18 bases spanning the gap.

This clonotype appeared a few times. This chain uses TRBV6-6 with TRBJ1-3; no firm D call. The ends were cut back, 6 bases at V and 0 bases at J, with 6 bases in the middle. Looked up from germline, CDR1 is MNHNY and CDR2 is SVGAGI (reference sequence). CDR3 length equals 13 residues. The CDR3 sequence is CASSVVSGNTIYF. The CDR3 DNA sequence: TGTGCCAGCAGCGTAGTCTCTGGAAACACCATATATTTT.

This clonotype came up a few times. The rearrangement joins TRBV11-2 to TRBJ2-3, with no clear D. This CDR3 region has 17 residues. CDR1 and CDR2 from the germline V gene are SGHAT and FQNNGV. The germline V and J ends were trimmed by 3 bases and 2 bases, with 18 bases remaining between them. CDR3 DNA: TGTGCCAGCAGCTTCCACCTACCCGGACCTATCACAGATACGCAGTATTTT. Its protein product is CASSFHLPGPITDTQYF.

This clonotype was picked up a small number of times. V usage is TRBV3-1 and J usage is TRBJ2-1; 12 bases map to TRBD2. Germline V gene data show CDR1 as LGHDT and CDR2 as YNNKEL (reference sequence). After removal of 3 bases from V and 8 bases from J, the junction contained 5 bases not matched to a gene. The CDR3 is 15 residues long. The CDR3 region is CASSHRSSGRDEQFF. Here the CDR3 DNA reads TGTGCCAGCAGCCATCGGTCTAGCGGGAGGGATGAGCAGTTCTTC.